Sequencing of this TCR beta chain was carried out in a study of T cell responses to AZD1222 COVID-19 vaccine. Findings and caveats of the study: Clonal diversity was possibly underestimated; the donors were predominantly white British and more often female. Among vaccine-associated CD4 TCRs, coverage spanned spike, with dominance at 160-218 and 743-854. Baseline testing showed seropositivity in only six AZD1222 recipients. The reported proportion of spike-specific TCRs targeting unmutated variant regions was nearly half.

Some clones are missing from TCRdb's copy, which holds only in-frame ones; the method was immunoSEQ multiplex PCR. Among under 200,000 clones, over 85% were seen once, and the ten largest hold about 3.9%. A remark on this clone: Antigen specificity is unknown.

CDR1 is DFQATT, CDR2 SNEGSKA, per germline (reference sequence). CDR3 size: 11 residues. Trimming took off 5 bases at V and 2 bases at J, with 6 bases between the two ends. This sequence originates from an adult in good health. The rearrangement links TRBV20-1 to TRBJ1-2, with D hard to call. The sequenced sample was peripheral blood, obtained on day 0 of AZD1222 vaccination. CDR3 bases: TGCAGTGCTTCCTTCAACTATGGCTACACCTTC. Its translation is CSASFNYGYTF.